This TCR beta chain came from a study of shared clonotypes between healthy human individuals (dated by TCRdb to the early 2020s). Regarding the complete study: Three men and two women, aged 18 to 49 years, made up the cohort. Between about 0.8 and 9 billion PBMCs per donor were obtained by leukapheresis. To estimate repertoire size and how much clonotype sharing occurs between individuals, the study deeply sequenced the blood TCR repertoires of about five healthy adults. To increase sequencing depth and limit assay-specific biases, different laboratories used diverse techniques to prepare libraries and sequence TCR repertoires. For each donor, CD4 naive and CD4 memory were each given three plates, CD8 naive was given two plates, and CD8 memory was given one plate.

The donors were healthy, HIV-negative adults with no recently reported acute infections or vaccinations. Every donor was a Caucasian adult living in Nashville, Tennessee, USA. Magnetic negative selection was used to enrich CD4+ T cells, after which naive cells were positively selected on CD45RA and the negative fraction became the memory subset. After blood collection by leukapheresis, PBMCs were isolated using Ficoll-Histopaque density gradient centrifugation and then cryopreserved in the vapor phase of liquid nitrogen. Analytical flow cytometry was used to check the purity and quantity of every magnetically sorted T cell population. Each sorted fraction had its genomic DNA isolated and then quantified by UV absorbance on a Nanodrop 2000c. Worth noting for this clone: The clone's antigen remains unknown. No qualities accompany the bases; no much larger clone lies one base away.

Using the deep immunoSEQ assay, TCR CDR3 regions were amplified from genomic DNA by multiplex PCR. Extracted genomic DNA from each cell subset was spread evenly across all wells of several immunoSEQ 96-well plates, with each plate serving as a replicate. For sorted subsets, roughly 200 ng genomic DNA, equal to 25,000 to 35,000 T cell genomes, was loaded into each replicate PCR. Purified libraries were quantified with a Qubit 3.0 fluorometer, sized on a Bioanalyzer 2100, and re-quantified with the KAPA Library Quantification kit. A separate single-read 150-cycle Illumina NextSeq 550 flow cell was used to sequence each immunoSEQ 96-well plate. On the authors' methods: Because the immunoSEQ output held only junctional sequences and lacked quality scores, the filtering could not match the filtering applied to full-length reads. Sequences were annotated with PyIR, a Python wrapper for IgBLAST v1.9, using IMGT germline references to assign V/J genes and CDR3. Reads with weak V/J assignments (E-value above 1e-6), missing CDR3, stop codons, out-of-frame junctions, or ambiguous translated residues were removed. V3J clonotypes were defined by identical inferred V gene, J gene, and CDR3 amino acid sequence. Percentage overlap between repertoires was computed as shared unique clonotypes divided by the size of the smaller repertoire. RTK rarefaction, the Chao1 estimator, and Recon v2.1 estimates of unobserved clonotypes were used to assess repertoire richness. Generation probabilities for all TCRbeta clonotypes obtained by the gDNA method from several donors were computed using OLGA. What TCRdb holds here is the immuneACCESS table cut down to in-frame rearrangements. Part of the clones is not present; checked against another copy, under half of the missing clones reflect an unresolved V gene, and the others are unexplained. V and J calls and clone size follow that table, whereas D and trimming were derived from the DNA. Present in this sample are 1 million to 1.3 million clones, approximately 80% of which were seen just once. The ten top clones hold roughly 0.61% of the sample.

Counted from cysteine to phenylalanine, this CDR3 has 10 amino acids. The retained sequence is limited to the CDR3, 30 bases, with the frame set at the first base. V sheds 10 bases and J sheds 8 bases, leaving 11 bases between their ends. As encoded in the germline V gene, CDR1 is SGHAT while CDR2 is FQNNGV. General conclusions and limits of the study: Even with the large sequencing depth, rarefaction of the sorted-subset datasets indicated that sequencing was incomplete. Pairwise subsampling indicated that sequencing depth was expected to affect the degree of clonotype sharing among donors. Higher generation probabilities were observed for clonotypes shared by all four sorted-subset donors than for non-shared clonotypes. Estimated clonotype richness was generally larger for naive than for memory subsets. Sampling was restricted to blood, and TCR repertoires in tissues likely differ from the TCR repertoires found in blood. The genetic and exposure-history diversity represented was limited by the small number of donors. About 5% of naive CD4, 3.5% of naive CD8, about 2.4% of memory CD4, and around 0.42% of memory CD8 clonotypes were shared across a few donors.

The sample was memory CD4+ T cells from PBMCs. In light of the paper, this sample's cell subset or site label describes: CD45RA-negative fraction. The TCR originated in a man younger than 35 in good health. Some clones in this sample may be carry-over from other donors' samples. Recombination joined TRBV11-2 with TRBJ1-2; the D gene cannot be resolved reliably. CDR3 reads: CAIAGMGYTF. Read as DNA, the sequence is TGTGCCATCGCGGGGATGGGCTACACCTTC.